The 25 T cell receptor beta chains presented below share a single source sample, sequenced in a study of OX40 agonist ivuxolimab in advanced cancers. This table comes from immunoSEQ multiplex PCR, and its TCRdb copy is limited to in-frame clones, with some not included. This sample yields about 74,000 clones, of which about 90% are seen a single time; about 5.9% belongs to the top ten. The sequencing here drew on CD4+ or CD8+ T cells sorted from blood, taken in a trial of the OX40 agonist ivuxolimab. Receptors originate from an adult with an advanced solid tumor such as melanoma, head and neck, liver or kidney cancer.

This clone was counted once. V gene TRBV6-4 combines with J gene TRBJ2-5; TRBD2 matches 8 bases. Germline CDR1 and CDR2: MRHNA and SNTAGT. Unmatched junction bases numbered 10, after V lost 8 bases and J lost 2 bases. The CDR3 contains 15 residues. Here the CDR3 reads CASGRVAGPQETQYF. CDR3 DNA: TGTGCCAGCGGGCGAGTAGCGGGACCTCAAGAGACCCAGTACTTC.

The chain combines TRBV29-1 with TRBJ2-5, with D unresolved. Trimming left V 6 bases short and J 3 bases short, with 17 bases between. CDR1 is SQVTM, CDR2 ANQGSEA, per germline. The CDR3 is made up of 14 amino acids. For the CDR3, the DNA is TGCAGCGTCGCGCCCCTGGATCACAAAGAGACCCAGTACTTC. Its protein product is CSVAPLDHKETQYF.

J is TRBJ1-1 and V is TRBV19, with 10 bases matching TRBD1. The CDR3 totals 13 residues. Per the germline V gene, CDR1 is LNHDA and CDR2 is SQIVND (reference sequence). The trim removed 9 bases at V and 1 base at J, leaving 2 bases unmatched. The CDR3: CASRQGANTEAFF. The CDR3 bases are TGTGCCAGCAGACAGGGGGCGAACACTGAAGCTTTCTTT. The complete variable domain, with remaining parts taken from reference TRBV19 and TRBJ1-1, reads DGGITQSPKYLFRKEGQNVTLSCEQNLNHDAMYWYRQDPGQGLRLIYYSQIVNDFQKGDIAEGYSVSREKKESFPLTVTSAQKNPTAFYLCASRQGANTEAFFGQGTRLTVV.

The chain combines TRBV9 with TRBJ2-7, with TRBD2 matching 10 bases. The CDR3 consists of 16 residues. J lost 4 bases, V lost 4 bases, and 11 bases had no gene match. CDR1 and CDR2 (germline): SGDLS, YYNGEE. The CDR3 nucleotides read TGTGCCAGCAGCTCCCCCGCCGGGACTAGCGATTACGAGCAGTACTTC. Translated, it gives CASSSPAGTSDYEQYF.

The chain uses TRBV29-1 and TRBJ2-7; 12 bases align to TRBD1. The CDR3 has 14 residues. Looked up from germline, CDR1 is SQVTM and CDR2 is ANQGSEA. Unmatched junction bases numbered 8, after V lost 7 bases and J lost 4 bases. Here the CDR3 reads CSAGAGQGAYEQYF. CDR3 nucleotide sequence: TGCAGCGCCGGGGCGGGACAGGGGGCTTACGAGCAGTACTTC.

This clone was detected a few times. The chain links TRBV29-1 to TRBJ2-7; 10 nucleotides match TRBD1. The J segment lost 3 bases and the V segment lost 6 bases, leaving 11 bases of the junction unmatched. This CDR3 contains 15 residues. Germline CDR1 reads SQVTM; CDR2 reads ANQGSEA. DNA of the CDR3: TGCAGCGTCTACCAGACAGGGGGCTTTTACTACGAGCAGTACTTC. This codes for CSVYQTGGFYYEQYF.

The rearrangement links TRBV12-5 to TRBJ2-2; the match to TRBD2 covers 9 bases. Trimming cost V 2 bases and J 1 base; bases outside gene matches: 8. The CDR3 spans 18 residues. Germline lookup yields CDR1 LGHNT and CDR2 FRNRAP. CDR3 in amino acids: CASGLKLKAGGNTGELFF. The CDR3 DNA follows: TGTGCTAGTGGTTTGAAGTTGAAAGCGGGGGGGAACACCGGGGAGCTGTTTTTT.

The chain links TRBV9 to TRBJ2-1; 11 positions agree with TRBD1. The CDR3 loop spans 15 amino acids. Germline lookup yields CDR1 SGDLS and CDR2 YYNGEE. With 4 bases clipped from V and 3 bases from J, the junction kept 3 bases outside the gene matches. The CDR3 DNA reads TGTGCCAGCAGCCCCGGGACAGGGGGCTACAATGAGCAGTTCTTC. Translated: CASSPGTGGYNEQFF.

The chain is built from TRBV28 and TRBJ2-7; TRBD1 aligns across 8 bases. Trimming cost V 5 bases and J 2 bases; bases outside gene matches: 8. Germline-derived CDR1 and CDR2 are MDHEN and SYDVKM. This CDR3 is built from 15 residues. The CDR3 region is CASSPPDRGAYEQYF. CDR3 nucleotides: TGTGCCAGCAGTCCCCCTGACAGGGGAGCCTACGAGCAGTACTTC.

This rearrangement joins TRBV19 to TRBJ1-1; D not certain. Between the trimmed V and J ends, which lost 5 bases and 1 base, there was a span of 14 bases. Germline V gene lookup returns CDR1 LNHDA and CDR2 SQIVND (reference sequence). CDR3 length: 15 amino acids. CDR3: CASSPNPDPNTEAFF. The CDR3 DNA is TGTGCCAGTAGTCCGAACCCGGACCCGAACACTGAAGCTTTCTTT.

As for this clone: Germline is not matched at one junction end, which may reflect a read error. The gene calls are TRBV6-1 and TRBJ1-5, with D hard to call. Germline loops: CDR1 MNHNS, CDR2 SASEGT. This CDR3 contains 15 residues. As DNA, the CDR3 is TGTGCCACCAGTGAGGGAGGGAAGGGCAATCAGCCCCAGCATTTT. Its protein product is CATSEGGKGNQPQHF.

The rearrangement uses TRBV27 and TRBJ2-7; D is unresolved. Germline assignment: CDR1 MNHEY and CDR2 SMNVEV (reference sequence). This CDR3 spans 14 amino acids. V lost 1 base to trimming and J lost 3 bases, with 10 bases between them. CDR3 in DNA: TGTGCCAGCAGTTTATACGGACCGAACTACGAGCAGTACTTC. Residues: CASSLYGPNYEQYF.

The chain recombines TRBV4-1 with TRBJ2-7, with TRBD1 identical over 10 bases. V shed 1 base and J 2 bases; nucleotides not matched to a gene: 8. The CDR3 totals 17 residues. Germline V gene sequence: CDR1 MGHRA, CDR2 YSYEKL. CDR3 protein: CASSQGGTGTGAYEQYF. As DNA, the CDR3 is TGCGCCAGCAGCCAAGGGGGAACCGGGACAGGGGCCTACGAGCAGTACTTC.

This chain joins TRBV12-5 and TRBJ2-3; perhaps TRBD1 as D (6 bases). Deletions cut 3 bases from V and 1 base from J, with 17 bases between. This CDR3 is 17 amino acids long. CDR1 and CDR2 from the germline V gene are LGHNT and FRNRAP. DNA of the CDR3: TGTGCTAGTGGTTTTCACTTACAGGGCGCACGCACAGATACGCAGTATTTT. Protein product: CASGFHLQGARTDTQYF.

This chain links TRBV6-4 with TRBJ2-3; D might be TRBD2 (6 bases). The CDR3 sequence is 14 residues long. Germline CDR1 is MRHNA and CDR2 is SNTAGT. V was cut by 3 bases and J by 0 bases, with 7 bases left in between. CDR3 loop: CASSERGSTDTQYF. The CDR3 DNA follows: TGTGCCAGCAGTGAGCGGGGCAGCACAGATACGCAGTATTTT.

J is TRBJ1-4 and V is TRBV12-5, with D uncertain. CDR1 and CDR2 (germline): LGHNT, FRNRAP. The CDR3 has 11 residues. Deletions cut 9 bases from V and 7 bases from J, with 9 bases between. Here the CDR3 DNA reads TGTGCTAGCGACGGTGGTGAAAAACTGTTTTTT. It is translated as CASDGGEKLFF.

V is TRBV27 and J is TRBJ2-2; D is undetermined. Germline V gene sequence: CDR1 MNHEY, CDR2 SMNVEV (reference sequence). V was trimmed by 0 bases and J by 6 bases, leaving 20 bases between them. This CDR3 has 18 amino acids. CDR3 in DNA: TGTGCCAGCAGTTTATCGAACCCCTCGTGGGCATACGCCGGGGAGCTGTTTTTT. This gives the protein CASSLSNPSWAYAGELFF.

The CDR3 is CASSSTEDGYTF. The CDR3, as DNA: TGTGCCAGCAGCTCGACAGAGGATGGCTACACCTTC. This rearrangement joins TRBV5-4 to TRBJ1-2, with D possibly TRBD1 on 5 matching bases. The CDR3 length is 12 residues. Between the trimmed V and J ends, which lost 3 bases and 6 bases, there was a span of 9 bases. Germline assignment: CDR1 SGHNT and CDR2 YYREEE (reference sequence).

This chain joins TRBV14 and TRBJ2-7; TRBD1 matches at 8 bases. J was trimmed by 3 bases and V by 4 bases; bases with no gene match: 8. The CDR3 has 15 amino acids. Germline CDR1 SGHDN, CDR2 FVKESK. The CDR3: CASSLTRTGLYEQYF. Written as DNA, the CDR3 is TGTGCCAGCAGCCTTACTAGGACAGGGCTCTACGAGCAGTACTTC. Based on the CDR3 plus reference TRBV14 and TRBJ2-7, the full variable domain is EAGVTQFPSHSVIEKGQTVTLRCDPISGHDNLYWYRRVMGKEIKFLLHFVKESKQDESGMPNNRFLAERTGGTYSTLKVQPAELEDSGVYFCASSLTRTGLYEQYFGPGTRLTVT.

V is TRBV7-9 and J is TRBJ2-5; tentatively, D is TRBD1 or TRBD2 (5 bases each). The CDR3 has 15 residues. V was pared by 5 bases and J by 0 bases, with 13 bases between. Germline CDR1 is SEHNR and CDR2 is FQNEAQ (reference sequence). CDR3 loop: CASSEGTVYQETQYF. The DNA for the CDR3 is TGTGCCAGCAGCGAAGGGACCGTGTACCAAGAGACCCAGTACTTC.

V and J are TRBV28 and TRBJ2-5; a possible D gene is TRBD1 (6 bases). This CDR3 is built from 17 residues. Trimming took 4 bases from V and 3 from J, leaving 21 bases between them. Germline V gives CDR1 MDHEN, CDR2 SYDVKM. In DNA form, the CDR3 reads TGTGCCAGCAGTTCGATCCAGGGGCCGTCGCTGGAAGAGACCCAGTACTTC. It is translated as CASSSIQGPSLEETQYF.

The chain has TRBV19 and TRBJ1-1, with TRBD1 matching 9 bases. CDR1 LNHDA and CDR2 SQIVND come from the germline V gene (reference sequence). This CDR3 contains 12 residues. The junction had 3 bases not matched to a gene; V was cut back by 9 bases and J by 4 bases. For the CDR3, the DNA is TGTGCCAGCAGACAGGGGGTCACTGAAGCTTTCTTT. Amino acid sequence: CASRQGVTEAFF.

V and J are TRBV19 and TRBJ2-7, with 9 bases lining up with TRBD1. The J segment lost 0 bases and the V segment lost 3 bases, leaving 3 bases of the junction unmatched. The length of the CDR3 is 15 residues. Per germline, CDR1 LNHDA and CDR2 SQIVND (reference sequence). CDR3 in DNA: TGTGCCAGTAGTATTTTGACAGGGGGCTCCTACGAGCAGTACTTC. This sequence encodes CASSILTGGSYEQYF.

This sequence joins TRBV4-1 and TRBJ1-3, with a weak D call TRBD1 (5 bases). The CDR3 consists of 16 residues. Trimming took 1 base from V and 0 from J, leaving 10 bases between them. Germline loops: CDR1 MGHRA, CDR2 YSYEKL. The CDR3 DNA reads TGCGCCAGCAGCCAAGGATGGGGGAGCTCTGGAAACACCATATATTTT. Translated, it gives CASSQGWGSSGNTIYF.

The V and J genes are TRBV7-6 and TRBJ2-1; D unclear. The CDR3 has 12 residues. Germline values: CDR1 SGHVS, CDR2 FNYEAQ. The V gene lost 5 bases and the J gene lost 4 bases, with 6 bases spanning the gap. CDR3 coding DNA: TGTGCCAGCAGCCCAGATTACAATGAGCAGTTCTTC. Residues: CASSPDYNEQFF.